The 7 T cell receptor beta chains given below trace back to one sample, sequenced in a study of vaccination effects on CD4 cells after COVID-19. Clones were read by immunoSEQ multiplex PCR, and TCRdb kept only the in-frame ones, dropping some. The sample includes 30,000 to 45,000 clones, roughly 66% of them seen just once. For these receptors, no antigen is known. Prior to sequencing, the ViraFEST assay stimulated PBMC with viral peptide pools, which expanded the antigen-specific CD4+ T cells. Cultured cells yielded isolated CD4+ T cells after 10 days. No vaccinee had earlier SARS-CoV-2 infection, and nucleocapsid antibodies were negative. The source was CD4+ T cells from PBMCs cultured with HCoV-OC43 spike peptides, collected before COVID-19 vaccination. Subset here: HCoV-OC43 spike overlapping peptide pool stimulation. The receptors come from a human donor who received a COVID-19 vaccine.

In its sample, this clone was seen a few times. The chain is built from TRBV3-1 (or the pseudogene TRBV3-2) and TRBJ1-6; D ambiguous. Trimming stripped 0 bases from V and 13 bases from J, with 13 bases between. Germline V CDR1 and CDR2: LGHDT, YNNKEL (reference sequence). CDR3 length: 14 residues. The CDR3 is CASSQERAGRPLHF. The CDR3 DNA sequence: TGTGCCAGCAGCCAAGAGCGGGCAGGCCGGCCCCTCCACTTT.

The CDR3 sequence: CASSPSGASSYEQYF. The DNA for the CDR3 is TGTGCCAGCAGTCCTAGCGGGGCTTCCTCCTACGAGCAGTACTTC. J is TRBJ2-7 and V is TRBV2; 9 bases fit TRBD2. CDR3 length equals 15 residues. The germline V gene encodes CDR1 SNHLY and CDR2 FYNNEI. The V gene end was trimmed by 5 bases and the J gene end by 0 bases; junction bases not matched to a gene: 5.

In its sample, this clone was seen a few times. V is TRBV27 and J is TRBJ1-1, with 8 bases that match TRBD1. The V segment lost 7 bases and the J segment 2 bases; nucleotides outside the gene matches: 6. There are 14 residues in the CDR3. The V gene's germline CDR1 is MNHEY and CDR2 SMNVEV (reference sequence). CDR3 coding DNA: TGTGCCAGCACCTCCGGGACAGGTAACACTGAAGCTTTCTTT. Translated, it gives CASTSGTGNTEAFF.

This clone has a single count. This rearrangement joins TRBV25-1 to TRBJ1-6, with D perhaps TRBD1 (5 bases). The CDR3 has 14 residues. V lost 3 bases, J lost 12 bases, and 15 bases lay in between. Germline CDR1 MGHDK, CDR2 SYGVNS. Here the CDR3 reads CASSDQGRWGPLHF. CDR3 coding DNA: TGTGCCAGCAGTGATCAGGGTCGCTGGGGACCCCTCCACTTT.

J is TRBJ2-6 and V is TRBV6-4; TRBD1 might be the D (6 bases). Germline V gene data show CDR1 as MRHNA and CDR2 as SNTAGT. The CDR3 has 14 amino acids. V gave up 7 bases and J gave up 2 bases, with 9 bases separating them. Here the CDR3 reads CASNREPGANVLTF. The DNA of the CDR3 is TGTGCCAGCAACAGGGAACCTGGGGCCAACGTCCTGACTTTC.

J is TRBJ2-2 and V is TRBV6-5; 7 bases align to TRBD1. Unmatched junction bases numbered 4, after V lost 6 bases and J lost 6 bases. The germline V gene has CDR1 MNHEY and CDR2 SVGAGI. CDR3 length: 13 amino acids. The CDR3 loop reads CASRETGSGELFF. The CDR3, as DNA: TGTGCCAGCAGAGAGACAGGGTCCGGGGAGCTGTTTTTT.

The chain joins TRBV9 to TRBJ1-4, with D unresolved. Trimming removed 0 bases from V and 4 bases from J, with 7 bases in between. Looked up from germline, CDR1 is SGDLS and CDR2 is YYNGEE. There are 14 residues in the CDR3. The CDR3 loop is CASSVGGLNEKLFF. The CDR3 nucleotides are TGTGCCAGCAGCGTAGGAGGCCTTAATGAAAAACTGTTTTTT.